Listed here is a single T cell receptor (beta chain). Antigen: not known. Between the trimmed V and J ends, which lost 6 bases and 8 bases, there was a span of 13 bases. Germline V gene data show CDR1 as MGHDK and CDR2 as SYGVNS. This CDR3 has 13 residues. The source of the sample is a study of T cell responses to AZD1222 COVID-19 vaccine. Study observations and caveats: Baseline seropositivity occurred in only a handful of AZD1222 recipients. Mapped onto spike, vaccine-associated CD4 TCRs spanned it and were dominant at 160-218 and 743-854.

Produced via immunoSEQ multiplex PCR; TCRdb's table is partial and in-frame only. Among approximately 100,000 clones, around 87% were seen once, and the ten largest hold about 4%. Analysis merged second doses at about 4 or about 12 weeks. The rearrangement links TRBV25-1 to TRBJ1-4; a possible D gene is TRBD1 (5 bases). The receptor was isolated from an adult who received the AZD1222 COVID-19 vaccine. This sample comprised peripheral blood, obtained 28 days after the second AZD1222 dose. The CDR3 DNA reads as TGTGCCAGCAGCAGGGTGGACGGGGAAAAACTGTTTTTT. Residues: CASSRVDGEKLFF.